The 12 T cell receptor beta chains presented below share a single source sample, sequenced in a study of OX40 agonist ivuxolimab in advanced cancers. Measured with immunoSEQ multiplex PCR; TCRdb has only the in-frame clones, and not every one. Among under 90,000 clones, approximately 89% were seen once, and the ten largest hold approximately 0.2%. This specimen was CD4+ or CD8+ T cells sorted from blood, taken in a trial of the OX40 agonist ivuxolimab. The receptors come from an adult with an advanced solid tumor such as melanoma, head and neck, liver or kidney cancer.

The chain is built from TRBV19 and TRBJ2-2, with D tentatively TRBD2 (6 bases). The CDR3 is 16 residues long. CDR1 is LNHDA and CDR2 is SQIVND in the germline V gene (reference sequence). V was shortened by 2 bases and J by 5 bases, with 15 bases between the two germline ends. CDR3 sequence reads: CASSILKWRGTGELFF. CDR3 nucleotide sequence: TGTGCCAGTAGTATATTAAAATGGAGGGGAACCGGGGAGCTGTTTTTT.

This clone appeared a single time. The chain carries TRBV11-2 and TRBJ1-1, with D perhaps TRBD1 (6 bases). This CDR3 is built from 14 residues. Trimming removed 6 bases at V and 1 base at J, with 12 bases between. Per the germline V gene, CDR1 is SGHAT and CDR2 is FQNNGV. This CDR3 reads CASRGGGRNTEAFF. CDR3 nucleotide sequence: TGTGCCAGCAGGGGGGGCGGGCGGAACACTGAAGCTTTCTTT. Supplemented by reference TRBV11-2 and TRBJ1-1, the full variable domain reads EAGVAQSPRYKIIEKRQSVAFWCNPISGHATLYWYQQILGQGPKLLIQFQNNGVVDDSQLPKDRFSAERLKGVDSTLKIQPAKLEDSAVYLCASRGGGRNTEAFFGQGTRLTVV.

The rearrangement uses TRBV6-1 and TRBJ2-7, with a possible D match to TRBD2 (6 bases). V was cut by 6 bases and J by 2 bases, with 17 bases left in between. The V gene's germline CDR1 is MNHNS and CDR2 SASEGT. This CDR3 region has 15 residues. DNA for the CDR3: TGTGCCAGCAGCGCCAAGCTTGGGGGGACCTACGAGCAGTACTTC. Protein product: CASSAKLGGTYEQYF.

Here the CDR3 reads CASSLGRGPLGQYF. The CDR3, as DNA: TGTGCCAGCAGCTTAGGGCGGGGCCCCTTAGGGCAGTACTTC. The rearrangement links TRBV7-2 to TRBJ2-7; weak D call: TRBD2 (6 bases). V dropped 1 base and J dropped 9 bases, with 16 bases sitting between them. The CDR3 runs 14 residues. CDR1 and CDR2 (germline): SGHTA, FQGNSA.

The gene calls are TRBV5-4 and TRBJ2-3; TRBD1 or TRBD2 may be the D gene (5 bases each). Deletions cut 5 bases from V and 6 bases from J, with 25 bases between. The CDR3 is 17 residues long. In germline, CDR1 is SGHNT, CDR2 YYREEE (reference sequence). The CDR3 loop reads CASSRGTGRQKGDTQYF. The CDR3 nucleotides read TGTGCCAGCAGTCGAGGGACGGGCCGGCAAAAGGGGGATACGCAGTATTTT.

The chain employs TRBV5-3 and TRBJ1-5; 8 bases agree with TRBD1. TRBV5-3 is known as an ORF, though its function is uncertain. The CDR3 spans 17 residues. The ends lost 4 bases at V and 0 bases at J; junction bases unmatched: 9. The CDR3 DNA reads TGTGCCAGAAGCCCCGGACAGGGATCTTATAGCAATCAGCCCCAGCATTTT. Translation gives CARSPGQGSYSNQPQHF.

The chain has TRBV19 and TRBJ1-6; 9 bases are shared with TRBD1. V trimming: 5 bases; J trimming: 9 bases; junction bases outside the gene matches: 5. CDR3 length: 14 amino acids. Germline V gene lookup returns CDR1 LNHDA and CDR2 SQIVND (reference sequence). The CDR3 loop reads CASSRQGGGSPLHF. The CDR3 coding sequence is TGTGCCAGTAGTCGACAGGGGGGTGGTTCACCCCTCCACTTT.

The J gene is TRBJ1-2, the V gene TRBV28; D might be TRBD1 (6 bases). The germline V and J ends were trimmed by 4 bases and 8 bases, with 17 bases remaining between them. Germline lookup yields CDR1 MDHEN and CDR2 SYDVKM. The CDR3 runs 14 residues. The CDR3 DNA is TGTGCCAGCAGTTCAAGCCAGGGGCGTAAAGGCTACACCTTC. Translating it yields CASSSSQGRKGYTF.

The genes are TRBV19 and TRBJ2-1, with D possibly being TRBD2 (6 bases). The CDR3 consists of 17 residues. CDR1 is LNHDA, CDR2 SQIVND, per germline (reference sequence). V lost 4 bases, J lost 3 bases, and 19 bases lay in between. DNA of the CDR3: TGTGCCAGTAGTACCACCGGTCCAGCGGGTTTCTACAATGAGCAGTTCTTC. Its protein product is CASSTTGPAGFYNEQFF.

The chain uses TRBV18 and TRBJ2-7, with D possibly called TRBD1 or TRBD2 (5 bases each). Germline V lookup: CDR1 KGHSH, CDR2 LQKENI. Trimming stripped 0 bases from V and 1 base from J, with 13 bases between. The CDR3 is 16 amino acids. As DNA, the CDR3 is TGTGCCAGCTCACCACCGTGGCAGGGAGTATCCTACGAGCAGTACTTC. It yields the protein CASSPPWQGVSYEQYF.

This chain connects TRBV15 to TRBJ2-5; a weak D match, TRBD2 (6 bases). The CDR3 covers 15 residues. The V gene's germline CDR1 is LNHNV and CDR2 YYDKDF (reference sequence). Between the trimmed V and J ends, which lost 0 bases and 4 bases, there was a span of 12 bases. The CDR3 nucleotides read TGTGCCACCAGCAGAGATGGGACTGCCTCAGAGACCCAGTACTTC. This codes for CATSRDGTASETQYF.

The genes are TRBV5-1 and TRBJ2-7; no definite D call. The CDR3 consists of 14 residues. V was trimmed by 3 bases and J by 2 bases, leaving 12 bases between them. CDR1 is SGHRS, CDR2 YFSETQ, per germline. The CDR3 spells CASSSGRIAYEQYF. The CDR3 bases are TGCGCCAGCAGCTCAGGCAGGATTGCCTACGAGCAGTACTTC.